Below, one T cell receptor beta chain is given with its context. Its antigen is unknown. These data come from a study of CD8+ T cells in alopecia areata. Notes on the study in general: Sequences from scalp samples also cover resident alphabeta T cells of normal skin.

The CDR3 loop spans 13 amino acids. Germline V gives CDR1 LNHDA, CDR2 SQIVND (reference sequence). The junction had 4 bases not matched to a gene; V was cut back by 10 bases and J by 3 bases. As the sequencing template, cDNA was produced by extracting RNA and reverse transcribing it. TCRdb keeps only in-frame clones here, not all; method: immunoSEQ multiplex PCR. The data show 75,000 to 80,000 clones, roughly 66% seen once. Treatment described: oral pan-JAK inhibitor, 5-10 mg twice daily. PBMCs, the starting material, were the source of sorted CD4+ and CD8+ T cells. This sequence was found in a human donor with alopecia areata. The specimen was CD8+ T cells sorted from blood, collected at week 24, from a patient treated with tofacitinib. The genes are TRBV19 and TRBJ2-3; 10 bases are a match to TRBD2. CDR3 sequence: CATGLAATDTQYF. The CDR3 coding sequence is TGTGCCACCGGACTAGCGGCTACAGATACGCAGTATTTT.